These 32 T cell receptor beta chains came from one sample sequenced in a study of chemoradiotherapy in HPV16-positive cancers. This table comes from immunoSEQ multiplex PCR, and its TCRdb copy is limited to in-frame clones, with some not included. The table lists about 21,000 clones, around 86% of them singletons. The starting material was blood, obtained from a patient who underwent chemoradiotherapy. These TCRs come from a human donor with HPV-associated anogenital cancer.

This clone has only a few counts. This sequence joins TRBV4-3 and TRBJ2-1, with D hard to call. Trimming took 3 bases from V and 0 from J, leaving 9 bases between them. Germline V gives CDR1 LGHNA, CDR2 YSLEER. The CDR3 covers 15 residues. The CDR3 loop reads CASSQEKSSYNEQFF. The CDR3 bases are TGCGCCAGCAGCCAGGAGAAGAGCTCCTACAATGAGCAGTTCTTC.

The V call is TRBV30, the J call TRBJ1-4, with D uncertain. This CDR3 comprises 13 residues. Germline CDR1 and CDR2: GTSNPN and SVGIG (reference sequence). Trimming removed 2 bases at V and 2 bases at J, with 6 bases between. The CDR3 loop reads CAWSLQTNEKLFF. The DNA for the CDR3 is TGTGCCTGGAGTCTACAGACTAATGAAAAACTGTTTTTT.

Written as DNA, the CDR3 is TGTGCCAGTATAGGAATAGGGGAAGGACTAAAAGCTTTCTTT. It encodes CASIGIGEGLKAFF. The chain carries TRBV19 and TRBJ1-1; the D gene is possibly TRBD1 (5 bases). The CDR3 length is 14 residues. Germline values: CDR1 LNHDA, CDR2 SQIVND (reference sequence). The ends were cut back, 7 bases at V and 9 bases at J, with 21 bases in the middle.

The chain joins TRBV5-1 to TRBJ2-7; TRBD2 matches at 7 bases. CDR3 length: 14 amino acids. Trimming removed 1 base from V and 6 bases from J; junction bases left unmatched: 7. Looked up from germline, CDR1 is SGHRS and CDR2 is YFSETQ. In DNA form, the CDR3 reads TGCGCCAGCAGCTTGTACGGGAGGACGGTCGAGCAGTACTTC. It yields the protein CASSLYGRTVEQYF. The whole variable domain, filled in from reference TRBV5-1 and TRBJ2-7, reads KAGVTQTPRYLIKTRGQQVTLSCSPISGHRSVSWYQQTPGQGLQFLFEYFSETQRNKGNFPGRFSGRQFSNSRSEMNVSTLELGDSALYLCASSLYGRTVEQYFGPGTRLTVT.

The CDR3: CASSLGPGTGFYGYTF. The DNA for the CDR3 is TGCGCCAGCAGCTTGGGGCCTGGGACAGGGTTTTATGGCTACACCTTC. The genes are TRBV5-1 and TRBJ1-2, with TRBD1 matching over 9 bases. The trim removed 0 bases at V and 5 bases at J, leaving 8 bases unmatched. Looked up from germline, CDR1 is SGHRS and CDR2 is YFSETQ. The CDR3 has 16 amino acids.

The chain couples TRBV19 to TRBJ2-1; the match to TRBD2 covers 11 bases. Germline V gene data show CDR1 as LNHDA and CDR2 as SQIVND (reference sequence). The J segment lost 4 bases and the V segment lost 5 bases, leaving 28 bases of the junction unmatched. The CDR3 consists of 23 residues. The CDR3 DNA reads TGTGCCAGTAGTTTCGAACCCCTCCACGCATTGTTGGGGACTAGCGGTCTTTACAATGAGCAGTTCTTC. Its translation: CASSFEPLHALLGTSGLYNEQFF.

This chain connects TRBV30 to TRBJ2-5; 10 positions match TRBD1. Per the germline V gene, CDR1 is GTSNPN and CDR2 is SVGIG (reference sequence). This CDR3 spans 13 amino acids. In nucleotides, the CDR3 is TGTGCTAGGATGGACAGGGGGAAAAAGACCCAGTACTTC. Protein product: CARMDRGKKTQYF.

This chain links TRBV6-5 with TRBJ2-3; 10 bases map to TRBD2. V was pared by 6 bases and J by 3 bases, with 0 bases of the junction left unmatched. Germline V gene data show CDR1 as MNHEY and CDR2 as SVGAGI. There are 13 residues in the CDR3. CDR3: CASRTSGTDTQYF. For the CDR3, the DNA is TGTGCCAGCAGGACTAGCGGGACAGATACGCAGTATTTT.

This clone was seen once. The chain joins TRBV6-5 to TRBJ2-7; D ambiguous. Germline CDR1 is MNHEY and CDR2 is SVGAGI. Deletions cut 3 bases from V and 0 bases from J, with 6 bases between. The CDR3 length is 13 residues. The CDR3 DNA reads as TGTGCCAGCAGTTATTCGAGCTCCTACGAGCAGTACTTC. It is translated as CASSYSSSYEQYF.

V gene TRBV29-1 combines with J gene TRBJ1-1; 9 bases match TRBD1. The trim removed 6 bases at V and 11 bases at J, leaving 16 bases unmatched. The CDR3 is 14 amino acids. The germline V gene encodes CDR1 SQVTM and CDR2 ANQGSEA. As DNA, the CDR3 is TGCAGCGTGGTAGCCCAACAGGGGGCCCTCGGGGCTTTCTTT. Its protein is CSVVAQQGALGAFF.

CDR3 in amino acids: CASSPGAGLSYNEQFF. DNA of the CDR3: TGTGCCAGCAGCCCAGGGGCCGGTCTGTCCTACAATGAGCAGTTCTTC. The V and J genes are TRBV7-9 and TRBJ2-1; possible D gene TRBD1, 6 bases. From germline, CDR1 is SEHNR and CDR2 FQNEAQ (reference sequence). Trimming removed 5 bases at V and 1 base at J, with 15 bases between. This CDR3 has 16 amino acids.

This chain uses TRBV7-9 with TRBJ2-2; possibly TRBD2 for D (6 bases). V was pared by 2 bases and J by 1 base, with 8 bases between. The CDR3 consists of 15 residues. From germline, CDR1 is SEHNR and CDR2 FQNEAQ (reference sequence). CDR3 in amino acids: CASSLRRGNTGELFF. CDR3 DNA: TGTGCCAGCAGCTTAAGGAGGGGGAACACCGGGGAGCTGTTTTTT.

As regards this clone: An end of the junction differs from the germline gene, which may be a read error. The genes are TRBV5-4 and TRBJ2-6; 10 positions agree with TRBD1. CDR1 is SGHNT, CDR2 YYREEE, per germline (reference sequence). This CDR3 contains 16 residues. The DNA for the CDR3 is TGCGCCAGCAGCCGGACAGGGGGCTCTGGGGCCAACGTCCTGACTTTC. Protein: CASSRTGGSGANVLTF.

CDR3 protein: CASSEGPPSTDTQYF. DNA for the CDR3: TGTGCCAGCAGTGAGGGTCCACCGAGCACAGATACGCAGTATTTT. The genes are TRBV25-1 and TRBJ2-3; D uncertain. The CDR3 runs 15 residues. Germline V CDR1 and CDR2: MGHDK, SYGVNS. The V and J ends lost 3 bases and 0 bases respectively, with 10 bases between them.

The chain employs TRBV9 and TRBJ1-2; D not certain. The CDR3 runs 14 residues. Germline V gene sequence: CDR1 SGDLS, CDR2 YYNGEE. V was clipped by 0 bases and J by 3 bases, with 9 bases between them. CDR3 DNA: TGTGCCAGCAGCGTAGGAAGGGTAGACTATGGCTACACCTTC. Its translation is CASSVGRVDYGYTF.

This clone is a singleton in its sample. V usage is TRBV5-1 and J usage is TRBJ2-3; D may match TRBD1 or TRBD2 (6 bases each). The CDR3 is 15 residues long. CDR1 is SGHRS and CDR2 is YFSETQ in the germline V gene. V was shortened by 0 bases and J by 6 bases, with 14 bases between the two germline ends. Here the CDR3 DNA reads TGCGCCAGCAGCTTGGCCGTGGGGGGCCTCGATACGCAGTATTTT. This encodes CASSLAVGGLDTQYF.

This chain joins TRBV6-5 and TRBJ2-1, with D unclear. V dropped 6 bases and J dropped 1 base, with 7 bases sitting between them. CDR1 and CDR2 (germline): MNHEY, SVGAGI. The CDR3 runs 13 residues. CDR3: CASRTRSYNEQFF. The CDR3 DNA reads as TGTGCCAGCAGGACCCGGTCCTACAATGAGCAGTTCTTC.

About this clone itself: Other DNA sequences in this specimen translate into the identical CDR3. The chain has TRBV6-5 and TRBJ2-7; D gene uncertain. Trimming shortened V by 6 bases and J by 0 bases, and 6 bases separated the two germline ends. The CDR3 is made up of 12 amino acids. In germline, CDR1 is MNHEY, CDR2 SVGAGI. CDR3 in amino acids: CASSRGSYEQYF. The CDR3 coding sequence is TGTGCCAGCAGCAGAGGCTCCTACGAGCAGTACTTC.

The J gene is TRBJ1-1, the V gene TRBV6-6; D is undetermined. CDR3 length equals 14 residues. Trimming removed 2 bases from V and 10 bases from J, with 17 bases in between. Germline V gene lookup returns CDR1 MNHNY and CDR2 SVGAGI (reference sequence). The CDR3 DNA reads as TGTGCCAGCAGTTACGTTTTGGGTTCCGAGCGAGCTTTCTTT. It is translated as CASSYVLGSERAFF.

The chain links TRBV5-4 to TRBJ2-3; 11 bases match TRBD2. Losses at the gene ends were 4 bases for V and 4 bases for J; bases not matched to a gene: 8. The germline V gene encodes CDR1 SGHNT and CDR2 YYREEE (reference sequence). This CDR3 has 16 amino acids. CDR3 DNA: TGTGCCAGCAGCCTAGGGACTAGCGGAGGGGCAGATACGCAGTATTTT. This codes for CASSLGTSGGADTQYF. The variable domain in full, completed from reference TRBV5-4 and TRBJ2-3, reads ETGVTQSPTHLIKTRGQQVTLRCSSQSGHNTVSWYQQALGQGPQFIFQYYREEENGRGNFPPRFSGLQFPNYSSELNVNALELDDSALYLCASSLGTSGGADTQYFGPGTRLTVL.

This sequence joins TRBV5-4 and TRBJ1-2; weak D call: TRBD1 (5 bases). Germline V gene sequence: CDR1 SGHNT, CDR2 YYREEE (reference sequence). This CDR3 has 17 residues. Deletions cut 5 bases from V and 7 bases from J, with 27 bases between. For the CDR3, the DNA is TGTGCCAGCAGAAGGACGACCAAAGGGGCGTTGATCAGTGGCTACACCTTC. This sequence encodes CASRRTTKGALISGYTF.

The chain is built from TRBV10-3 and TRBJ1-5; D may be TRBD1 (5 bases). CDR1 is ENHRY, CDR2 SYGVKD, per germline. V dropped 4 bases and J dropped 2 bases, with 9 bases sitting between them. CDR3 length: 14 residues. The CDR3 loop reads CAISGGARNQPQHF. The CDR3, as DNA: TGTGCCATCAGTGGAGGGGCCCGCAATCAGCCCCAGCATTTT.

The V and J genes are TRBV6-6 and TRBJ2-5; the match to TRBD2 covers 10 bases. Matching the DNA end better, TRBJ2-7 makes the J call doubtful. Germline V gene sequence: CDR1 MNHNY, CDR2 SVGAGI (reference sequence). The CDR3 has 14 residues. For the CDR3, the DNA is TGTGCCAGCAGTCTTAAGCGGGAGGGGGGCGAGCAGTACTTC. This sequence encodes CASSLKREGGEQYF.

CDR3 nucleotides: TGTGCCAGCAGCCTGGCCGGACAGAACTATGGCTACACCTTC. Translation gives CASSLAGQNYGYTF. The V call is TRBV5-6, the J call TRBJ1-2; weak D call: TRBD1 (6 bases). V dropped 4 bases and J dropped 2 bases, with 12 bases sitting between them. From germline, CDR1 is SGHDT and CDR2 YYEEEE. The CDR3 totals 14 residues.

The V call is TRBV29-1, the J call TRBJ2-7; TRBD2 might be the D (7 bases). The CDR3 extends over 13 amino acids. The germline V and J ends were trimmed by 4 bases and 3 bases, with 13 bases remaining between them. The germline gives CDR1 SQVTM, CDR2 ANQGSEA. The CDR3 is CSVGRGGDYEQYF. The CDR3, as DNA: TGCAGCGTTGGGAGAGGGGGGGACTACGAGCAGTACTTC.

The chain has TRBV10-2 and TRBJ2-5; unclear D gene. In germline, CDR1 is WSHSY, CDR2 SAAADI. V lost 8 bases to trimming and J lost 2 bases, with 12 bases between them. The CDR3 has 13 amino acids. The CDR3, as DNA: TGCGCCAGCGGGCAAGACCGGCAAGAGACCCAGTACTTC. It is translated as CASGQDRQETQYF.

The chain couples TRBV4-1 to TRBJ2-7; no clear D. Trimming stripped 0 bases from V and 6 bases from J, with 15 bases between. Germline V gene sequence: CDR1 MGHRA, CDR2 YSYEKL. This CDR3 is built from 15 residues. CDR3 nucleotide sequence: TGCGCCAGCAGCCAAGATCTAGTATGGGTACCCGAGCAGTACTTC. It translates to CASSQDLVWVPEQYF.

The V and J genes are TRBV10-3 and TRBJ2-1, with D perhaps matching TRBD2 (6 bases). V lost 0 bases and J lost 4, with 13 bases in between. This CDR3 contains 16 residues. Germline lookup yields CDR1 ENHRY and CDR2 SYGVKD. The CDR3 is CAISESGSGDYNEQFF. The CDR3 nucleotides read TGTGCCATCAGTGAGTCGGGTAGCGGTGATTACAATGAGCAGTTCTTC.

The chain links TRBV30 to TRBJ2-7, with D perhaps TRBD2 (6 bases). V shed 4 bases and J shed 3 bases, with 10 bases lying between them. The CDR3 covers 12 residues. Germline V lookup: CDR1 GTSNPN, CDR2 SVGIG (reference sequence). CDR3 DNA sequence: TGTGCCTGGAATTGGGGGGTCTACGAGCAGTACTTC. Translated, it gives CAWNWGVYEQYF.

The J gene is TRBJ2-1, the V gene TRBV5-1; possibly TRBD2 for D (5 bases). This CDR3 contains 15 residues. CDR1 is SGHRS and CDR2 is YFSETQ in the germline V gene. V lost 4 bases, J lost 7 bases, and 18 bases lay in between. For the CDR3, the DNA is TGCGCCAGCAGCCCGTCGGGCCTCGAGGGAAATGAGCAGTTCTTC. Translated, it gives CASSPSGLEGNEQFF.

The CDR3 region has the DNA TGTGCCAGCAGTTCCCTATTGGGGGGGACAGGGACAGGGGGTGGCTACACCTTC. Translated, it gives CASSSLLGGTGTGGGYTF. The chain uses TRBV27 and TRBJ1-2, with 11 bases that match TRBD1. Losses at the gene ends were 4 bases for V and 7 bases for J; bases not matched to a gene: 17. CDR3 length: 18 amino acids. Per germline, CDR1 MNHEY and CDR2 SMNVEV (reference sequence).

Comments on this clone: One junction end does not reproduce the germline sequence, and a read error may be involved. The chain recombines TRBV6-5 with TRBJ2-7; TRBD2 is a possible D gene (6 bases). Looked up from germline, CDR1 is MNHEY and CDR2 is SVGAGI. CDR3 size: 12 residues. CDR3 DNA sequence: TGCGTATCGGGGGATTTTCCCTACGAGCAGTACTTC. This sequence encodes CVSGDFPYEQYF.